A selection of T cell receptor beta chains follows, all from one sample in a study of PD-1 blockade in classical Hodgkin lymphoma. Here immunoSEQ multiplex PCR was the method, and the copy in TCRdb shows in-frame clones only, minus some. The table records 50,000 to 65,000 clones, more than 90% of them present only once. The starting material was peripheral blood mononuclear cells (PBMCs), obtained before the fourth cycle of nivolumab. These receptors were collected from a human donor with classical Hodgkin lymphoma. The CDR3 runs from the conserved cysteine through the conserved F or W. Each record gives: V gene, clone size, J gene, D gene, CDR3 DNA, CDR3 protein. D genes are given only for firm matches. Clone size is given for some rows only: seen once, a few or many times, or a class if the clone is expanded.

TRBV9	once	TRBJ2-2	NA	TGTGCCAGCAGCGTCCGCGGAACCGAAAACACCGGGGAGCTGTTTTTT	CASSVRGTENTGELFF
TRBV10-3	NA	TRBJ2-5	TRBD1	TGTGCCATCAGGTCCGGGACAGGGTCCCAAGAGACCCAGTACTTC	CAIRSGTGSQETQYF
TRBV7-2	NA	TRBJ2-1	TRBD1	TGTGCCAGCAGCCAGGGGGCTTGGCTAGCAGCTTTCTACAATGAGCAGTTCTTC	CASSQGAWLAAFYNEQFF
TRBV9	NA	TRBJ2-2	NA	TGTGCCAGCAGCTCTACGACTAGGTCGAACACCGGGGAGCTGTTTTTT	CASSSTTRSNTGELFF
TRBV5-1	once	TRBJ2-1	TRBD1	TGCGCCAGCAGCTTGACAGGGGGCGGCGGTGAGCAGTTCTTC	CASSLTGGGGEQFF
TRBV4-1	NA	TRBJ2-3	NA	TGCGCCAGCAGCCAAGATAGATACCGAATTAACACAGATACGCAGTATTTT	CASSQDRYRINTDTQYF
TRBV10-3	once	TRBJ2-7	NA	TGTGCCATCAGTGACGGGGGTCTCGGGTACGAGCAGTACTTC	CAISDGGLGYEQYF
TRBV2	NA	TRBJ1-4	NA	TGTGCCAGCAGGATAGTGATGAACAGGTCTCAACCGCTGAGGTCTAATGAAAAACTGTTTTTT	CASRIVMNRSQPLRSNEKLFF
TRBV2	NA	TRBJ1-6	NA	TGTGCCAGCAGTGGAGTACAAGCTTCACCCCTCCACTTT	CASSGVQASPLHF
TRBV12-5	NA	TRBJ2-3	NA	TGTGCTAGTGGTTTGGGGGACAACACAGATACGCAGTATTTT	CASGLGDNTDTQYF
TRBV5-6	NA	TRBJ1-1	TRBD1	TGTGCCAGCAGCGAGTCTGTGACAGGGAAAGCTTTCTTT	CASSESVTGKAFF
TRBV7-8	NA	TRBJ2-1	TRBD2	TGTGCCAGCAGCTTAGCTCGGACTAGTCGGAATGAGCAGTTCTTC	CASSLARTSRNEQFF
TRBV5-3	NA	TRBJ1-4	NA	TGTGCCAGAAGCTTCCGGACAGAGGTAGCGCACGCAACTAATGAAAAACTGTTTTTT	CARSFRTEVAHATNEKLFF
TRBV10-3	NA	TRBJ1-6	TRBD1	TGTGCCATCAGTGAGGGAAAGGGACAGGGGGCTAATTCACCCCTCCACTTT	CAISEGKGQGANSPLHF
TRBV2	NA	TRBJ2-7	TRBD1	TGTGCCAGCAGTCAGGGGACAGGGAGCTACGAGCAGTACTTC	CASSQGTGSYEQYF
TRBV28	NA	TRBJ2-1	NA	TGTGCCAGCAGTTTAGGGACACTAGGCCATGAGCAGTTCTTC	CASSLGTLGHEQFF
TRBV19	NA	TRBJ2-3	TRBD2	TGTGCCACGACGATAGCGGGAGGCACAGATACGCAGTATTTT	CATTIAGGTDTQYF
TRBV4-2	NA	TRBJ2-1	TRBD2	TGTGCCAGCAGCCAGTTCGTAGCGGGGGGGCCGGCGGCGTACAATGAGCAGTTCTTC	CASSQFVAGGPAAYNEQFF
TRBV29-1	few	TRBJ2-7	TRBD1	TGCAGCGTCTGGGACAGGCCCTACGAGCAGTACTTC	CSVWDRPYEQYF
TRBV2	NA	TRBJ1-3	TRBD1	TGTGCCAGCAGGGAGGACAGGGGAACTGGAAACACCATATATTTT	CASREDRGTGNTIYF
TRBV5-5	medium-sized	TRBJ2-3	TRBD2	TGTGCCAGCAGGTCCCGACTAGCGGGGCGATACACAGATACGCAGTATTTT	CASRSRLAGRYTDTQYF
TRBV6-5	NA	TRBJ1-4	TRBD1	TGTGCCAGCAGTTACTCCCGGACAGGGGGCCTTGAAAAACTGTTTTTT	CASSYSRTGGLEKLFF
TRBV5-1	once	TRBJ2-5	NA	TGCGCCAGCAGCGTGACAGATCGGGAGCAAGAGACCCAGTACTTC	CASSVTDREQETQYF
TRBV28	NA	TRBJ2-3	NA	TGTGCCAGCAGTGGGGGGACAGTCTCCACGCCCCTCACCGGGACCCCGGCACTAGATACGCAGTATTTT	CASSGGTVSTPLTGTPALDTQYF
TRBV10-3	NA	TRBJ2-2	TRBD1	TGTGCCATCACCCGGGACAGGGAAGTAGTGGGCACCGGGGAGCTGTTTTTT	CAITRDREVVGTGELFF
TRBV28	NA	TRBJ2-5	NA	TGTGCCAGCACCCACCCCCGGGAGACCCAGTACTTC	CASTHPRETQYF
TRBV28	NA	TRBJ2-7	NA	TGTGCCAGCAGTTTTCAGGGCTACTACGAGCAGTACTTC	CASSFQGYYEQYF
TRBV30	NA	TRBJ2-1	TRBD2	TGTGCCTGGAGGAGGGGACTAGCATACAATGAGCAGTTCTTC	CAWRRGLAYNEQFF
TRBV25-1	NA	TRBJ2-2	NA	TGTGCCAGCAGTGAATGGGGGAACACCGGGGAGCTGTTTTTT	CASSEWGNTGELFF
TRBV19	NA	TRBJ1-5	NA	TGTGCCAGTAGTGGCCAGGGATCCCAGCCCCAGCATTTT	CASSGQGSQPQHF
TRBV2	once	TRBJ1-1	TRBD1	TGTGCCAGCGAATGGGCAGGGGGCACTGAAGCTTTCTTT	CASEWAGGTEAFF
TRBV5-6	NA	TRBJ2-2	NA	TGTGCCAGCAGCCTGCTCCGGCAGAACACCGGGGAGCTGTTTTTT	CASSLLRQNTGELFF
TRBV7-9	NA	TRBJ2-7	TRBD2	TGTGCCAGCAGCTTAGGCGGGGGGAGGGGAATCGAGCAGTACTTC	CASSLGGGRGIEQYF
TRBV10-1	NA	TRBJ2-3	TRBD2	TGCGCCAGCAGTGATGGATGGCGGGGGGGACAATCTAGCACAGATACGCAGTATTTT	CASSDGWRGGQSSTDTQYF
TRBV28	NA	TRBJ2-1	NA	TGTGCCAGCAGTTTTGGCTGGAGGGCTTACAATGAGCAGTTCTTC	CASSFGWRAYNEQFF
TRBV29-1	once	TRBJ2-1	TRBD1	TGCAGCGTTGTGGGGACAGGGCTTTACAATGAGCAGTTCTTC	CSVVGTGLYNEQFF
TRBV14	NA	TRBJ1-3	NA	TGTGCCAGCAGCCAAAGTGGGCCTGGAAACACCATATATTTT	CASSQSGPGNTIYF
TRBV4-1	few	TRBJ2-3	TRBD2	TGCGCCAGCAGCCAAGGGGTTACTTATAGCGGGAGTACAGATACGCAGTATTTT	CASSQGVTYSGSTDTQYF
TRBV18	NA	TRBJ2-7	TRBD1	TGTGCCAGCTCACCCCGGACAGGGATTACGGACGAGCAGTACTTC	CASSPRTGITDEQYF
TRBV5-1	NA	TRBJ2-2	NA	TGCGCCAGCAGCTTGGAGCCAGGGTCAGACACCGGGGAGCTGTTTTTT	CASSLEPGSDTGELFF
TRBV9	NA	TRBJ1-4	TRBD1	TGTGCCAGCAGCGTCGCAGGGGGCGGGGAAAAACTGTTTTTT	CASSVAGGGEKLFF
TRBV7-3	NA	TRBJ2-1	NA	TGTGCCACCTCGGGGCTAGGTGGCAATGAGCAGTTCTTC	CATSGLGGNEQFF
TRBV6-1	NA	TRBJ1-5	NA	TGTGCCAGCATTCTCTGGACGGATAGCAATCAGCCCCAGCATTTT	CASILWTDSNQPQHF
TRBV27	once	TRBJ2-1	NA	TGTGCCAGCAGTTTAGGGGGGGCCGAGCAGTTCTTC	CASSLGGAEQFF
TRBV5-8	NA	TRBJ2-7	NA	TGTGCCAGCAGCTTGGGGGGAACCTATTACTCCTACGAGCAGTACTTC	CASSLGGTYYSYEQYF
TRBV21-1	NA	TRBJ2-3	NA	TGTGCCAGCAGCGCTCCGGGGCGCACAGATACGCAGTATTTT	CASSAPGRTDTQYF
TRBV4-1	NA	TRBJ1-5	TRBD1	TGCGCCAGCAGCCAAGATCCCCAGGGGACAGGACAGCCCCAGCATTTT	CASSQDPQGTGQPQHF
TRBV19	few	TRBJ1-6	NA	TGTGCCAGTAGTATGAGTGGGGAATATTCACCCCTCCACTTT	CASSMSGEYSPLHF
TRBV2	NA	TRBJ2-5	NA	TGTGCCAGCGGGCATCCGAGGCAGCCAGAGACCCAGTACTTC	CASGHPRQPETQYF
TRBV6-5	NA	TRBJ2-1	NA	TGTGCCAGCAGCGCTACACCGACCGCCTACAATGAGCAGTTCTTC	CASSATPTAYNEQFF
TRBV7-2	NA	TRBJ2-6	NA	TGTGCCAGCAGTATAACAGGTCCTCGTGGGGCCAACGTCCTGACTTTC	CASSITGPRGANVLTF
TRBV5-8	NA	TRBJ2-7	NA	TGTGCCAGCACTCCGGGCTACGAGCAGTACTTC	CASTPGYEQYF
TRBV10-2	NA	TRBJ2-7	TRBD2	TGCGCCAGCACATTAGCGGGGCTCTCCTACGAGCAGTACTTC	CASTLAGLSYEQYF
TRBV7-8	once	TRBJ1-4	TRBD1	TGTGCCAGCAGCCTCGGGACAGGAGGGGCGGGTAATGAAAAACTGTTTTTT	CASSLGTGGAGNEKLFF
TRBV6-6	NA	TRBJ2-1	NA	TGTGCCACGAACAGCCACAATGAGCAGTTCTTC	CATNSHNEQFF
TRBV7-2	NA	TRBJ2-1	NA	TGTGCCAGCAGCCCCGAACGGGAGCAGTTCTTC	CASSPEREQFF
TRBV18	NA	TRBJ2-3	TRBD2	TGTGCCAGCTCACCACCGGGACTACTATCTAGCACAGATACGCAGTATTTT	CASSPPGLLSSTDTQYF
TRBV28	NA	TRBJ2-2	TRBD1	TGTGCCAGCGGACGACAGGGCGGGAACACCGGGGAGCTGTTTTTT	CASGRQGGNTGELFF